The text below deals with one T cell receptor beta chain. This sample was included in a study of long-term antiretroviral therapy in people with HIV. They ran version v3.0 of the immunoSEQ assay at survey level. Some clones are missing from TCRdb's copy, which holds only in-frame ones; the method was immunoSEQ multiplex PCR. There are tens of thousands of clones in the sample; about 80% occur only once, and roughly 10% lies in the top ten. This CDR3 contains 13 residues. With V trimmed by 5 bases and J by 8 bases, 8 bases remained unmatched. CDR1 and CDR2 (germline): MNHEY, SVGAGI. Each HIV-infected participant was given treatment in the United States.

The receptor was derived from a woman in her thirties or forties with HIV. V is TRBV6-5 and J is TRBJ2-5; 7 nucleotides align to TRBD2. The sequenced sample was unsorted PBMCs, obtained 1.1 years before starting antiretroviral therapy. In DNA, the CDR3 is TGTGCCAGCAGTCCCAGGGAGCGGGGAACCCAGTACTTC. Translation gives CASSPRERGTQYF.